Listed below are T cell receptor beta chains from one sample, sequenced in a study of blood T cell repertoires in COVID-19. TCRdb's copy holds only in-frame clones and misses some; the assay was immunoSEQ multiplex PCR. The table includes roughly 170,000 clones, 84% detected once. Input material: PBMCs or T cells enriched from blood (not recorded which). The receptors originated from a middle-aged man who had recovered from COVID-19. CDR3s include the opening cysteine and the closing phenylalanine or tryptophan. A D gene is named only where the DNA matches it firmly. Clone size is given for some rows only: seen once, a few or many times, or a class if the clone is expanded.

clone size	D gene	V gene	J gene	CDR3 protein	CDR3 DNA
-	-	TRBV30	TRBJ1-3	CAWSLRGGIIYF	TGTGCCTGGAGTCTCCGAGGAGGGATAATATATTTT
few	TRBD2	TRBV3-1/TRBV3-2	TRBJ2-5	CASSQSRGGGGTQYF	TGTGCCAGCAGCCAAAGCCGGGGGGGCGGTGGGACCCAGTACTTC
-	TRBD2	TRBV25-1	TRBJ2-3	CASTVAGGSDTQYF	TGTGCCAGCACCGTAGCGGGGGGTTCAGATACGCAGTATTTT
-	-	TRBV7-2	TRBJ2-2	CASSSSTGELFF	TGTGCCAGCAGCTCGTCCACCGGGGAGCTGTTTTTT
-	-	TRBV2	TRBJ2-2	CASSDKPPMSSGELFF	TGTGCCAGCAGTGATAAACCCCCAATGAGTTCCGGGGAGCTGTTTTTT
-	TRBD1	TRBV7-2	TRBJ1-5	CATGQGARQPQHF	TGTGCCACTGGGCAGGGGGCGCGTCAGCCCCAGCATTTT
-	-	TRBV30	TRBJ2-7	CAWSVSRGTF	TGTGCCTGGAGTGTTAGCAGGGGAACCTTC
few	-	TRBV24-1	TRBJ2-5	CATSDPLPGRQGETQYF	TGTGCCACCAGTGACCCACTCCCCGGGAGACAGGGAGAGACCCAGTACTTC
-	-	TRBV7-3	TRBJ1-5	CASSRGSNQPQHF	TGTGCCAGCAGCCGGGGAAGCAATCAGCCCCAGCATTTT
-	TRBD2	TRBV19	TRBJ2-2	CASSMPRLAGSGELFF	TGTGCCAGTAGTATGCCCCGGCTAGCGGGGTCTGGGGAGCTGTTTTTT
-	TRBD2	TRBV19	TRBJ2-1	CASGRGSYNEQFF	TGTGCCAGTGGGCGGGGGTCTTACAATGAGCAGTTCTTC
once	-	TRBV29-1	TRBJ1-2	CSVGGGAGYTF	TGCAGCGTGGGGGGAGGGGCGGGCTACACCTTC
-	TRBD2	TRBV30	TRBJ2-1	CAWVRLAGAYNEQFF	TGTGCCTGGGTTCGACTAGCGGGGGCCTACAATGAGCAGTTCTTC
-	-	TRBV7-3	TRBJ2-5	CASSLARQETQYF	TGTGCCAGCAGCTTAGCTAGGCAAGAGACCCAGTACTTC
-	TRBD1	TRBV29-1	TRBJ1-5	CSAGQNQPQHF	TGCAGCGCGGGACAGAATCAGCCCCAGCATTTT
-	TRBD1	TRBV7-2	TRBJ1-3	CASSPAGTGASGNTIYF	TGTGCCAGCAGCCCCGCGGGGACAGGAGCCTCTGGAAACACCATATATTTT
-	TRBD1	TRBV3-1/TRBV3-2	TRBJ1-5	CASSQGTTGSQPQHF	TGTGCCAGCAGCCAGGGCACGACAGGGAGTCAGCCCCAGCATTTT
once	TRBD1	TRBV11-3	TRBJ2-3	CASSLAGPGQGITDTQYF	TGTGCCAGCAGCTTAGCAGGACCGGGACAGGGGATTACAGATACGCAGTATTTT
-	-	TRBV6-5	TRBJ1-5	CASNLAGDSNQPQHF	TGTGCCAGCAACCTGGCGGGGGACAGCAATCAGCCCCAGCATTTT
-	-	TRBV9	TRBJ1-4	CASSETQVMGKLFF	TGTGCCAGCAGCGAGACACAGGTTATGGGAAAACTGTTTTTT
-	-	TRBV5-8	TRBJ1-2	CASSLDRRRANYGYTF	TGTGCCAGCAGCTTGGACCGCAGGCGAGCTAACTATGGCTACACCTTC
-	-	TRBV27	TRBJ1-1	CASSLLGAGIGTEAFF	TGTGCCAGCAGTTTATTGGGGGCAGGGATTGGCACTGAAGCTTTCTTT
-	TRBD1	TRBV7-8	TRBJ1-2	CASSRSRTGRAYGYTF	TGTGCCAGCAGCCGATCCAGGACAGGGCGGGCCTATGGCTACACCTTC
-	-	TRBV10-3	TRBJ2-7	CAINQGGGYEQYF	TGTGCCATCAACCAGGGTGGTGGCTACGAGCAGTACTTC
-	-	TRBV4-2	TRBJ1-1	CASSQEWGVHTEAFF	TGTGCCAGCAGCCAAGAGTGGGGGGTACACACTGAAGCTTTCTTT
-	-	TRBV12-3/TRBV12-4	TRBJ1-2	CASSEGGRYGYTF	TGTGCCAGCAGTGAGGGGGGGAGGTATGGCTACACCTTC
-	TRBD2	TRBV11-2	TRBJ2-3	CASTLGGADTQYF	TGTGCCAGCACCCTGGGGGGGGCAGATACGCAGTATTTT
-	-	TRBV18	TRBJ1-1	CASFTGGNTEAFF	TGTGCCAGCTTCACCGGGGGTAACACTGAAGCTTTCTTT
-	-	TRBV4-1	TRBJ1-2	CASSQGGGNYGYTF	TGCGCCAGCAGCCAGGGAGGGGGGAATTATGGCTACACCTTC
once	-	TRBV19	TRBJ1-2	CASSIDGRGRYYGYTF	TGTGCCAGTAGTATAGACGGCAGGGGCCGCTACTATGGCTACACCTTC
-	TRBD2	TRBV24-1	TRBJ2-1	CATSDRTSGPTGSYNEQFF	TGTGCCACCAGTGACCGGACTAGCGGGCCAACGGGGTCCTACAATGAGCAGTTCTTC